The 14 T cell receptor beta chains below were found in one sample sequenced in a study of blood T cell repertoires in COVID-19. Sequenced by immunoSEQ multiplex PCR; TCRdb stores in-frame clones only, minus some. This sample yields approximately 230,000 clones, of which 65% to 85% are seen a single time; 4% to 4.5% belongs to the top ten. Sequenced input: peripheral blood. The origin of the receptors is a woman aged 40 to 55 with active or convalescent COVID-19.

DNA of the CDR3: TGTGCCAGCAGCCAACAGGGTGCGTCCTCTTACAATGAGCAGTTCTTC. Residues: CASSQQGASSYNEQFF. The chain joins TRBV28 to TRBJ2-1, with D perhaps TRBD1 (6 bases). Germline V gives CDR1 MDHEN, CDR2 SYDVKM. With 6 bases removed from V and 4 bases from J, the gap between germline ends came to 19 bases. This CDR3 comprises 16 residues. The full variable domain, its missing parts supplied by reference TRBV28 and TRBJ2-1, is DVKVTQSSRYLVKRTGEKVFLECVQDMDHENMFWYRQDPGLGLRLIYFSYDVKMKEKGDIPEGYSVSREKKERFSLILESASTNQTSMYLCASSQQGASSYNEQFFGPGTRLTVL.

The chain recombines TRBV7-9 with TRBJ2-3; D gene uncertain. The V and J ends lost 1 base and 1 base respectively, with 3 bases between them. CDR3 length: 13 residues. The germline gives CDR1 SEHNR, CDR2 FQNEAQ (reference sequence). DNA for the CDR3: TGTGCCAGCAGCTTAGTCGGCACAGATACGCAGTATTTT. The encoded protein is CASSLVGTDTQYF.

V usage is TRBV19 and J usage is TRBJ1-2, with D possibly matching TRBD1 (6 bases). Germline V gene sequence: CDR1 LNHDA, CDR2 SQIVND (reference sequence). The CDR3 contains 17 residues. The V end lost 7 bases, the J end lost 6 bases, and 27 bases lay between the germline ends. CDR3 in DNA: TGTGCCAGTACCTTACGCGGCCAGGGGCTATCGGGTGATGGCTACACCTTC. Translating it yields CASTLRGQGLSGDGYTF.

V usage is TRBV6-1 and J usage is TRBJ1-2; D perhaps matches TRBD1 (6 bases). V lost 3 bases to trimming and J lost 4 bases, with 15 bases between them. This CDR3 has 15 amino acids. CDR1 MNHNS and CDR2 SASEGT come from the germline V gene. CDR3 sequence reads: CASSEGGGGIYGYTF. The CDR3 coding sequence is TGTGCCAGCAGTGAGGGTGGGGGCGGAATCTATGGCTACACCTTC.

The rearrangement joins TRBV5-1 to TRBJ1-2; D perhaps matches TRBD1 (6 bases). V gave up 3 bases and J gave up 4 bases, with 13 bases separating them. This CDR3 comprises 14 residues. Germline loops: CDR1 SGHRS, CDR2 YFSETQ. The CDR3 region is CASSSQTGSYGYTF. In nucleotides, the CDR3 is TGCGCCAGCAGCTCCCAAACAGGGAGCTATGGCTACACCTTC.

The chain has TRBV19 and TRBJ2-3, with D possibly TRBD2 on 7 matching bases. Per the germline V gene, CDR1 is LNHDA and CDR2 is SQIVND (reference sequence). V lost 6 bases, J lost 5 bases, and 12 bases lay in between. This CDR3 has 13 amino acids. The DNA for the CDR3 is TGTGCCAGTAGGGATAGGGGGGGAGATACGCAGTATTTT. It yields the protein CASRDRGGDTQYF.

The gene calls are TRBV27 and TRBJ1-6; a possible D gene is TRBD1 (5 bases). The V end lost 5 bases, the J end lost 9 bases, and 23 bases lay between the germline ends. The CDR3 consists of 17 residues. CDR1 and CDR2 (germline): MNHEY, SMNVEV (reference sequence). The CDR3 DNA reads TGTGCCAGCAGTCATGGACACGTTCTAAGGGCAAGTTCACCCCTCCACTTT. Protein sequence: CASSHGHVLRASSPLHF.

A single count supports this clone. The gene calls are TRBV28 and TRBJ1-1; no clear D gene. This CDR3 contains 16 residues. Germline V lookup: CDR1 MDHEN, CDR2 SYDVKM. Trimming stripped 7 bases from V and 6 bases from J, with 24 bases between. CDR3 sequence reads: CASTLSFVRSVAEAFF. The CDR3 DNA reads as TGTGCCAGCACCCTTTCGTTTGTCCGGTCCGTCGCTGAAGCTTTCTTT.

V and J are TRBV5-1 and TRBJ1-2; possibly TRBD1 for D (5 bases). Germline CDR1 and CDR2: SGHRS and YFSETQ. The CDR3 loop spans 13 amino acids. V was shortened by 4 bases and J by 2 bases, with 9 bases between the two germline ends. This chain's CDR3 is CASSVTGNYGYTF. The CDR3 DNA reads as TGCGCCAGCAGCGTAACAGGAAACTATGGCTACACCTTC.

The chain employs TRBV5-4 and TRBJ1-2, with a tentative D call TRBD1 (5 bases). This CDR3 comprises 13 residues. Trimming shortened V by 6 bases and J by 7 bases, and 16 bases separated the two germline ends. The germline gives CDR1 SGHNT, CDR2 YYREEE (reference sequence). The CDR3 DNA sequence: TGTGCCAGCAACACAGCAGGGCCCTCTGGCTACACCTTC. Its translation is CASNTAGPSGYTF.

The J gene is TRBJ2-3, the V gene TRBV7-3, with D perhaps matching TRBD2 (5 bases). The CDR3 totals 14 residues. V lost 2 bases and J 3 bases, leaving 9 bases between the germline ends. Germline CDR1 SGHTA, CDR2 FQGTGA. The CDR3 loop reads CASSLFPGTDTQYF. CDR3 sequence (DNA): TGTGCCAGCAGCTTATTTCCGGGGACAGATACGCAGTATTTT.

This chain joins TRBV7-2 and TRBJ1-4; D is perhaps TRBD1 (5 bases). The CDR3 length is 16 residues. The V gene lost 0 bases and the J gene lost 7 bases, with 15 bases spanning the gap. The germline V gene encodes CDR1 SGHTA and CDR2 FQGNSA. The CDR3 DNA is TGTGCCAGCAGCTTAGCGCTCTCAGGGTTAGGTGAAAAACTGTTTTTT. It yields the protein CASSLALSGLGEKLFF. Variable domain in full (rest from reference TRBV7-2 and TRBJ1-4): GAGVSQSPSNKVTEKGKDVELRCDPISGHTALYWYRQSLGQGLEFLIYFQGNSAPDKSGLPSDRFSAERTGGSVSTLTIQRTQQEDSAVYLCASSLALSGLGEKLFFGSGTQLSVL.

The rearrangement joins TRBV30 to TRBJ2-3; no clear D gene. The CDR3 sequence is 11 residues long. The V gene lost 5 bases and the J gene lost 4 bases, with 7 bases spanning the gap. Germline CDR1 reads GTSNPN; CDR2 reads SVGIG (reference sequence). The CDR3 DNA sequence: TGTGCCTGGGCCCCTTCAGATACGCAGTATTTT. Its protein product is CAWAPSDTQYF.

The chain joins TRBV10-1 to TRBJ1-1, with D unresolved. Germline values: CDR1 WNHNN, CDR2 SYGVQD (reference sequence). V lost 6 bases and J 0 bases, leaving 8 bases between the germline ends. The CDR3 has 13 residues. The CDR3 reads CASRETMNTEAFF. The CDR3 DNA is TGCGCCAGCAGAGAAACAATGAACACTGAAGCTTTCTTT.